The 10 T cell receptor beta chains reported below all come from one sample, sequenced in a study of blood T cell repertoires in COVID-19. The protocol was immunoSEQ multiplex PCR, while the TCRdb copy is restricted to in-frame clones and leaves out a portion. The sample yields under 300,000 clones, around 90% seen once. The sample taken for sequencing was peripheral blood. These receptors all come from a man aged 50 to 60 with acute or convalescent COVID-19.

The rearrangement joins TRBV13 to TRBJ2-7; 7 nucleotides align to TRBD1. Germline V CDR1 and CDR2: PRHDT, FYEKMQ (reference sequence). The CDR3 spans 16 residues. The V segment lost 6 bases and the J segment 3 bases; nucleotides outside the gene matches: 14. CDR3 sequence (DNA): TGTGCCAGCAGATTCACAGGGGCCGGGGCGTTCTACGAGCAGTACTTC. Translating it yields CASRFTGAGAFYEQYF.

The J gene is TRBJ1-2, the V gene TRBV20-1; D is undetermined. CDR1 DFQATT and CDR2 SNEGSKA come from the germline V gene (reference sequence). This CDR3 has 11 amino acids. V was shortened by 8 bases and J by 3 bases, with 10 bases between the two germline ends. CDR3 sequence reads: CSRVTDYGYTF. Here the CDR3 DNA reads TGCAGTCGGGTTACGGACTATGGCTACACCTTC.

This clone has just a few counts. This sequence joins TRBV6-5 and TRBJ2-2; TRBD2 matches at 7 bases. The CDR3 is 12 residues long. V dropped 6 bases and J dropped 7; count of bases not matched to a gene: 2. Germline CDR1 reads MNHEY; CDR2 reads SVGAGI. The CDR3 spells CASRRGSGELFF. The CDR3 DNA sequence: TGTGCCAGCAGGCGGGGGAGCGGGGAGCTGTTTTTT.

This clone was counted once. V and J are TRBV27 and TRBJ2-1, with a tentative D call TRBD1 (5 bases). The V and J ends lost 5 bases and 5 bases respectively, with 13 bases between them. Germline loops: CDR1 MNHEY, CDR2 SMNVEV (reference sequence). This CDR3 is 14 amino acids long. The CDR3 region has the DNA TGTGCCAGCAGTCCTCAGGGCCGTAACAATGAGCAGTTCTTC. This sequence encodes CASSPQGRNNEQFF.

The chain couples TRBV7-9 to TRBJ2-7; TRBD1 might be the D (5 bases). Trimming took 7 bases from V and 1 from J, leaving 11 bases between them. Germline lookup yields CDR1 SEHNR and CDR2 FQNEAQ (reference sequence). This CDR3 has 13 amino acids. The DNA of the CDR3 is TGTGCCAGCACCTCAGGGCGATCCTACGAGCAGTACTTC. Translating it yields CASTSGRSYEQYF.

This CDR3 is CASSQDSAVRTEAFF. The CDR3 DNA reads as TGCGCCAGCAGCCAAGATTCCGCAGTGAGGACTGAAGCTTTCTTT. V is TRBV4-1 and J is TRBJ1-1; no definite D call. Germline V gene lookup returns CDR1 MGHRA and CDR2 YSYEKL. The CDR3 has 15 residues. The V gene lost 0 bases and the J gene lost 5 bases, with 13 bases spanning the gap.

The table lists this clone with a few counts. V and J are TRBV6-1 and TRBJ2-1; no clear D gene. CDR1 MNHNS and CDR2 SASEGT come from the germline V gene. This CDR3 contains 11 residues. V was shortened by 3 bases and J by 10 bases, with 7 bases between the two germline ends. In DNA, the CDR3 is TGTGCCAGCAGTGATATGAGGGAGCAGTTCTTC. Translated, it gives CASSDMREQFF.

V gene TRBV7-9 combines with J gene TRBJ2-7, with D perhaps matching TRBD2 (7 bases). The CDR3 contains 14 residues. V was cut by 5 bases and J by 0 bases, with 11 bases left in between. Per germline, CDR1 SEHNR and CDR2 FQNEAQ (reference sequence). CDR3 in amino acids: CASSGGANSYEQYF. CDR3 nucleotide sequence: TGTGCCAGCAGCGGGGGGGCCAACTCCTACGAGCAGTACTTC.

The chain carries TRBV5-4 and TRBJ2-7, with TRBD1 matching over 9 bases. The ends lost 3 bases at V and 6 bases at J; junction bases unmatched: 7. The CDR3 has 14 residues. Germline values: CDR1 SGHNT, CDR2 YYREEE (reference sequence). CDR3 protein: CASSSKDRGSEQYF. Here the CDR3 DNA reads TGTGCCAGCAGCTCGAAGGACAGGGGAAGCGAGCAGTACTTC.

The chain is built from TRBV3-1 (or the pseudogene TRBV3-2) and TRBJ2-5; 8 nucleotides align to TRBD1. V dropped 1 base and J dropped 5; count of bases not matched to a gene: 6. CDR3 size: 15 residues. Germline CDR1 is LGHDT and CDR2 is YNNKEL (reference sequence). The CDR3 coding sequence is TGTGCCAGCAGCCAAGGATCAGGGGGCGCGGAGACCCAGTACTTC. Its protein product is CASSQGSGGAETQYF.